This T cell receptor (beta chain) appears in the sequencing data of a study of T-cell reconstitution after alpha-beta-depleted transplantation in children. Study-wide points: T cells produced anew were the main source of T-cell counts and diversity one year after transplant. Two months or so post-transplant, alpha-beta T cells reportedly derived from several hundred expanded graft clones. Recipient T cells and thymic progenitors that survived were the source of the high TCRbeta diversity seen at day 60 in some patients.

The TCRbeta library incorporated unique molecular identifiers. Each CDR3 protein gets one entry after TCRdb re-called the PCR reads with MiXCR. Of some 260,000 distinct CDR3 sequences in the sample, more than 20% are singletons; the top ten hold 4.5% to 5.5%. In the case of this clonotype: Its matching antigen is unknown.

The V and J ends lost 6 bases and 4 bases, in that order; junction bases with no gene match: 11. The CDR3 sequence is 16 residues long. Germline CDR1 and CDR2: MNHNS and SASEGT. This receptor was obtained from a female patient between 2 and 15 years old who had a stem cell transplant for congenital amegakaryocytic thrombocytopenia, so the T cells may come from the graft donor. The specimen was PBMCs, mostly from graft donor cells, collected 360 days after TCRalphabeta/CD19-depleted stem cell transplant. The V and J genes are TRBV6-1 and TRBJ1-4; 7 nucleotides line up with TRBD1. For the CDR3, the DNA is TGTGCCAGCAGCAACAGGGGATCAGGGATTAATGAAAAACTGTTTTTT. Its translation: CASSNRGSGINEKLFF.